The source of this T cell receptor (beta chain) is a study of shared clonotypes between healthy human individuals. Overall study context: There were three CD4 naive, three CD4 memory, two CD8 naive and one CD8 memory plates per donor. Points from the study as a whole: Relative to memory subsets, naive subsets generally showed larger estimated richness.

V shed 0 bases and J shed 2 bases, with 15 bases lying between them. This CDR3 region has 17 residues. Germline V lookup: CDR1 SNHLY, CDR2 FYNNEI. This clone was observed at least ten times. Antigen: not known. For every subset, genomic DNA was evenly distributed across several immunoSEQ plates. The protocol was immunoSEQ multiplex PCR, while the TCRdb copy is restricted to in-frame clones and leaves out a portion. In the table there are about a million clones, roughly 75% of which are singletons. Sequencing input: memory CD4+ T cells sorted from blood. As for subset: CD45RA-negative fraction. This sequence was found in a man aged 18 to 35 in good health. The chain is built from TRBV2 and TRBJ2-3, with D tentatively TRBD1 or TRBD2 (6 bases each). The DNA for the CDR3 is TGTGCCAGCAGTGAAGCGCTTGGGGGGCCCACCACAGATACGCAGTATTTT. Encoded protein: CASSEALGGPTTDTQYF.